One and the same sample provided the 24 T cell receptor beta chains below, sequenced in a study of tumor-infiltrating lymphocytes in localized non-small cell lung cancer. Only in-frame clones appear in the TCRdb table, and some are missing; sequencing was by immunoSEQ multiplex PCR. This sample yields around 13,000 clones, of which 79% are seen a single time; 9.5% to 15% belongs to the top ten. Sequenced material: lung tumor tissue. These receptors were collected from a human donor with non-small cell lung cancer.

The chain has TRBV25-1 and TRBJ1-4, with D hard to call. Germline V gene lookup returns CDR1 MGHDK and CDR2 SYGVNS. V lost 1 base and J 5 bases, leaving 8 bases between the germline ends. CDR3 length: 14 amino acids. The chain's CDR3 is CASSESRGNEKLFF. CDR3 bases: TGTGCCAGCAGTGAATCAAGAGGGAATGAAAAACTGTTTTTT.

This chain uses TRBV5-1 with TRBJ1-3; D is unresolved. The CDR3 is 16 amino acids. V was pared by 0 bases and J by 4 bases, with 14 bases between. Germline loops: CDR1 SGHRS, CDR2 YFSETQ. CDR3 amino acids: CASSLGSTGFGNTIYF. Written as DNA, the CDR3 is TGCGCCAGCAGCTTGGGCAGCACGGGTTTCGGAAACACCATATATTTT.

The chain links TRBV10-3 to TRBJ1-2; D perhaps matches TRBD1 (6 bases). Per germline, CDR1 ENHRY and CDR2 SYGVKD. V was shortened by 4 bases and J by 4 bases, with 10 bases between the two germline ends. The CDR3 is made up of 13 amino acids. CDR3 DNA sequence: TGTGCCATCAGTGCTCAGGGGTCCTATGGCTACACCTTC. Translated, it gives CAISAQGSYGYTF.

Comments on this clone: Other DNA sequences of this sample code for an identical CDR3. This chain joins TRBV5-1 and TRBJ1-1; the match to TRBD1 covers 7 bases. This CDR3 has 14 amino acids. The germline gives CDR1 SGHRS, CDR2 YFSETQ. After removal of 0 bases from V and 5 bases from J, the junction contained 4 bases not matched to a gene. CDR3 loop: CASSLARGRTEAFF. In nucleotides, the CDR3 is TGCGCCAGCAGCTTGGCTAGGGGGCGGACTGAAGCTTTCTTT.

The count of this clone is one. The rearrangement joins TRBV14 to TRBJ1-1; 9 bases are a match to TRBD1. Germline V lookup: CDR1 SGHDN, CDR2 FVKESK. V shed 1 base and J 5 bases; nucleotides not matched to a gene: 8. This CDR3 has 16 amino acids. The CDR3 coding sequence is TGTGCCAGCAGCCAAGTAGCCGGACAGGGGATAACTGAAGCTTTCTTT. Amino acids: CASSQVAGQGITEAFF.

This clone was counted only a few times. The chain combines TRBV19 with TRBJ1-2; D remains ambiguous. From germline, CDR1 is LNHDA and CDR2 SQIVND (reference sequence). This CDR3 has 13 amino acids. The germline V and J ends were trimmed by 3 bases and 4 bases, with 9 bases remaining between them. DNA for the CDR3: TGTGCCAGTAGTATTGAGTTAAGCTATGGCTACACCTTC. Translated, it gives CASSIELSYGYTF.

The chain has TRBV30 and TRBJ2-7; maybe TRBD1 (5 bases). Germline CDR1 reads GTSNPN; CDR2 reads SVGIG (reference sequence). CDR3 length: 13 amino acids. CDR3 in amino acids: CGVTEQDSYEQYF. In DNA form, the CDR3 reads TGTGGGGTGACAGAACAAGACTCCTACGAGCAGTACTTC.

The J gene is TRBJ1-2, the V gene TRBV7-2; D is perhaps TRBD1 (6 bases). The V and J ends lost 5 bases and 2 bases respectively, with 18 bases between them. Germline V gene lookup returns CDR1 SGHTA and CDR2 FQGNSA. CDR3 length equals 16 residues. The CDR3 protein is CASSQTTGAKNYGYTF. In nucleotides, the CDR3 is TGTGCCAGCAGCCAGACCACGGGGGCCAAGAACTATGGCTACACCTTC.

This chain joins TRBV29-1 and TRBJ1-1; a weak D match, TRBD1 (5 bases). Germline-derived CDR1 and CDR2 are SQVTM and ANQGSEA. Trimming shortened V by 6 bases and J by 0 bases, and 11 bases separated the two germline ends. CDR3 length: 13 residues. The CDR3: CSVETDMNTEAFF. The CDR3 DNA follows: TGCAGCGTGGAGACAGACATGAACACTGAAGCTTTCTTT.

V gene TRBV19 combines with J gene TRBJ2-3, with 7 bases that match TRBD2. V was clipped by 6 bases and J by 4 bases; unmatched bases: 7. This CDR3 is built from 14 residues. From germline, CDR1 is LNHDA and CDR2 SQIVND (reference sequence). CDR3 bases: TGTGCCAGTAGGTACGGGGGAGGGTCAGATACGCAGTATTTT. Encoded protein: CASRYGGGSDTQYF.

The chain combines TRBV9 with TRBJ2-1; D might be TRBD2 (6 bases). Germline V gives CDR1 SGDLS, CDR2 YYNGEE. V was cut by 1 base and J by 3 bases, with 11 bases left in between. The CDR3 is 15 amino acids. The CDR3 protein is CASSVRGNYYNEQFF. As DNA, the CDR3 is TGTGCCAGCAGCGTACGGGGGAATTACTACAATGAGCAGTTCTTC.

This rearrangement joins TRBV4-3 to TRBJ1-2, with 8 nucleotides matching TRBD1. V lost 1 base, J lost 11 bases, and 6 bases stayed unmatched. CDR3 length: 13 residues. Per the germline V gene, CDR1 is LGHNA and CDR2 is YSLEER. The CDR3 nucleotides are TGCGCCAGCAGCCAAGCCGGACAGGGAGGTTACACCTTC. This sequence encodes CASSQAGQGGYTF.

The chain joins TRBV5-1 to TRBJ2-2; D is unclear. This CDR3 has 14 amino acids. V was clipped by 0 bases and J by 8 bases, with 11 bases between them. Germline lookup yields CDR1 SGHRS and CDR2 YFSETQ. CDR3 DNA sequence: TGCGCCAGCAGCTTGGGGCATTCCAGTGGGGAGCTGTTTTTT. Its translation is CASSLGHSSGELFF.

The chain couples TRBV7-2 to TRBJ1-6; perhaps TRBD1 as D (5 bases). Germline V gene sequence: CDR1 SGHTA, CDR2 FQGNSA. The CDR3 has 17 amino acids. The V and J ends lost 1 base and 2 bases respectively, with 12 bases between them. CDR3 loop: CASSLGQAGTYNSPLHF. CDR3 sequence (DNA): TGTGCCAGCAGCTTAGGCCAGGCAGGGACCTATAATTCACCCCTCCACTTT.

This rearrangement joins TRBV7-2 to TRBJ2-7; TRBD1 aligns across 12 bases. The germline CDR1 and CDR2 sequences are SGHTA and FQGNSA. This CDR3 comprises 16 residues. The J segment lost 4 bases and the V segment lost 1 base, leaving 5 bases of the junction unmatched. The CDR3 here is CASSLDAGQGAYEQYF. CDR3 sequence (DNA): TGTGCCAGCAGCTTAGACGCGGGACAGGGGGCGTACGAGCAGTACTTC.

This clone has only one observation. The rearrangement links TRBV7-2 to TRBJ1-4; D remains unclear. Trimming removed 2 bases from V and 4 bases from J, with 11 bases in between. CDR3 size: 15 residues. Looked up from germline, CDR1 is SGHTA and CDR2 is FQGNSA. CDR3 amino acids: CASSLFRGINEKLFF. CDR3 bases: TGTGCCAGCAGCTTATTCCGAGGGATTAATGAAAAACTGTTTTTT. Full variable domain (remainder filled in from reference TRBV7-2 and TRBJ1-4): GAGVSQSPSNKVTEKGKDVELRCDPISGHTALYWYRQSLGQGLEFLIYFQGNSAPDKSGLPSDRFSAERTGGSVSTLTIQRTQQEDSAVYLCASSLFRGINEKLFFGSGTQLSVL.

The V gene is TRBV7-8, the J gene TRBJ1-1; D possibly corresponds to TRBD1 (6 bases). Trimming took off 7 bases at V and 1 base at J, with 22 bases between the two ends. This CDR3 comprises 17 residues. Germline-derived CDR1 and CDR2 are SGHVS and FQNEAQ. The CDR3 spells CASTPDGGGFGNTEAFF. The CDR3 DNA sequence: TGTGCCAGCACCCCCGATGGGGGCGGTTTTGGGAACACTGAAGCTTTCTTT.

V gene TRBV7-2 combines with J gene TRBJ2-2; D assignment may be TRBD1 or TRBD2 (5 bases each). V lost 5 bases, J lost 7 bases, and 14 bases lay in between. Germline V gene data show CDR1 as SGHTA and CDR2 as FQGNSA. The CDR3 extends over 14 amino acids. CDR3 region: CASSQRGSGGELFF. The CDR3 DNA is TGTGCCAGCAGCCAGAGGGGTTCAGGCGGGGAGCTGTTTTTT. Together with reference TRBV7-2 and TRBJ2-2, the CDR3 gives the full variable domain: GAGVSQSPSNKVTEKGKDVELRCDPISGHTALYWYRQSLGQGLEFLIYFQGNSAPDKSGLPSDRFSAERTGGSVSTLTIQRTQQEDSAVYLCASSQRGSGGELFFGEGSRLTVL.

The chain employs TRBV7-8 and TRBJ2-3; no clear D gene. The germline V gene has CDR1 SGHVS and CDR2 FQNEAQ. The CDR3 consists of 14 residues. V shed 3 bases and J shed 1 base, with 8 bases lying between them. The CDR3 DNA reads as TGTGCCAGCAGCTTGGCGTTAGGCACAGATACGCAGTATTTT. Residues: CASSLALGTDTQYF.

This clone was counted a few times. This chain links TRBV7-9 with TRBJ1-1, with TRBD1 matching over 7 bases. Germline V gene data show CDR1 as SEHNR and CDR2 as FQNEAQ (reference sequence). V lost 5 bases, J lost 5 bases, and 5 bases stayed unmatched. The CDR3 covers 13 residues. The DNA for the CDR3 is TGTGCCAGCAGCGTCTACAGGGGAACTGAAGCTTTCTTT. Its protein product is CASSVYRGTEAFF.

This clone came up once. This chain joins TRBV2 and TRBJ1-2; 8 bases are a match to TRBD1. The CDR3 has 14 residues. V trimming: 6 bases; J trimming: 2 bases; junction bases outside the gene matches: 5. The germline V gene encodes CDR1 SNHLY and CDR2 FYNNEI. CDR3 nucleotide sequence: TGTGCCAGCAGAAACAGGGGGACGAACTATGGCTACACCTTC. The encoded protein is CASRNRGTNYGYTF. The full variable domain, its missing parts supplied by reference TRBV2 and TRBJ1-2, is EPEVTQTPSHQVTQMGQEVILRCVPISNHLYFYWYRQILGQKVEFLVSFYNNEISEKSEIFDDQFSVERPDGSNFTLKIRSTKLEDSAMYFCASRNRGTNYGYTFGSGTRLTVV.

This chain joins TRBV14 and TRBJ2-2, with TRBD2 as a possible D gene (6 bases). Looked up from germline, CDR1 is SGHDN and CDR2 is FVKESK. The V end was cut by 0 bases, the J end by 5 bases, with 16 bases between. CDR3 length: 17 residues. The CDR3 DNA sequence: TGTGCCAGCAGCCAAGACTGGTGGGGAGGAGAGACCGGGGAGCTGTTTTTT. Translated, it gives CASSQDWWGGETGELFF.

The V gene is TRBV2, the J gene TRBJ2-2; perhaps TRBD2 as D (6 bases). Germline V gene sequence: CDR1 SNHLY, CDR2 FYNNEI. The CDR3 runs 14 residues. The V gene lost 6 bases and the J gene lost 4 bases, with 12 bases spanning the gap. CDR3 region: CASRELAGTGELFF. The CDR3 DNA sequence: TGTGCCAGCAGGGAACTAGCCGGCACCGGGGAGCTGTTTTTT.

CDR3 residues: CASTRNKRAGYEQYF. In DNA, the CDR3 is TGTGCCAGCACCAGGAATAAGAGGGCCGGTTACGAGCAGTACTTC. J is TRBJ2-7 and V is TRBV5-8; D may be TRBD2 (5 bases). Trimming removed 6 bases from V and 4 bases from J, with 20 bases in between. The V gene's germline CDR1 is SGHTS and CDR2 YDEGEE. The CDR3 sequence is 15 residues long.